The 19 T cell receptor beta chains given below trace back to one sample, sequenced in a study of CD8 T cells in ankylosing spondylitis. General study results and limits: It appeared that ankylosing spondylitis blood was characterized by a TCR beta motif of about 8 highly homologous variants.

Using its own MiXCR run on the 5' RACE reads, TCRdb lists one record per CDR3 protein. The data contain about 540,000 distinct CDR3 sequences, 12% of them singletons. The antigens of these receptors remain unknown. The sample taken for sequencing was blood, either unsorted or a sorted T cell fraction (not recorded which). The receptors stem from a male donor with ankylosing spondylitis.

The chain uses TRBV20-1 and TRBJ1-5, with D hard to call. Trimming pared 3 bases from V and 13 bases from J, leaving 22 bases between. CDR1 and CDR2 from the germline V gene are DFQATT and SNEGSKA (reference sequence). CDR3 length: 14 residues. The CDR3 protein is CSASDRRSVDRQHF. CDR3 DNA: TGCAGTGCTAGTGATAGGCGTTCGGTCGATCGGCAGCATTTT.

This clonotype has a count of ten or more. The CDR3 DNA follows: TGTGCCAGCAGCCCGACTAGGAACAATGAGCAGTTCTTC. This gives the protein CASSPTRNNEQFF. The chain uses TRBV11-2 and TRBJ2-1; D might be TRBD2 (6 bases). Germline assignment: CDR1 SGHAT and CDR2 FQNNGV. Trimming removed 5 bases from V and 5 bases from J, with 10 bases in between. This CDR3 is built from 13 residues.

This clonotype was detected only a few times. The chain couples TRBV2 to TRBJ2-5, with D uncertain. From germline, CDR1 is SNHLY and CDR2 FYNNEI. V was trimmed by 1 base and J by 13 bases, leaving 13 bases between them. The CDR3 totals 12 residues. In DNA, the CDR3 is TGTGCCAGCAGTGAAGACAGCACTAAACGGTACTTC. It translates to CASSEDSTKRYF.

A few counts support this clonotype. The genes are TRBV20-1 and TRBJ1-1, with 11 positions matching TRBD1. V lost 3 bases and J lost 2; bases outside the gene matches: 5. The CDR3 length is 15 residues. Germline assignment: CDR1 DFQATT and CDR2 SNEGSKA (reference sequence). In nucleotides, the CDR3 is TGCAGTGCTAGGATCGGGACAGGGGGAAACACTGAAGCTTTCTTT. This gives the protein CSARIGTGGNTEAFF.

The rearrangement uses TRBV20-1 and TRBJ2-5; TRBD2 agrees at 8 bases. Germline V gene sequence: CDR1 DFQATT, CDR2 SNEGSKA (reference sequence). This CDR3 has 14 amino acids. Trimming took 3 bases from V and 4 from J; bases not matched to a gene: 7. CDR3 sequence: CSASSGGVGETQYF. The CDR3 DNA follows: TGCAGTGCTAGCAGCGGGGGAGTGGGAGAGACCCAGTACTTC.

This clonotype has a count of ten or more. The rearrangement links TRBV20-1 to TRBJ1-5; D might be TRBD1 (5 bases). Trimming left V 0 bases short and J 7 bases short, with 19 bases between. The germline V gene has CDR1 DFQATT and CDR2 SNEGSKA (reference sequence). The CDR3 totals 16 residues. CDR3 protein: CSARDIQGEWVQPQHF. The CDR3, as DNA: TGCAGTGCTAGAGATATCCAGGGTGAATGGGTGCAGCCCCAGCATTTT.

The V call is TRBV18, the J call TRBJ1-1; D may be TRBD1 (5 bases). Trimming cost V 6 bases and J 5 bases, with 16 bases left between them. The CDR3 runs to 14 residues. The germline gives CDR1 KGHSH, CDR2 LQKENI. CDR3 amino acids: CASSPGTVGTEAFF. DNA of the CDR3: TGTGCCAGCTCCCCCGGGACGGTTGGGACTGAAGCTTTCTTT.

This clonotype was found a few times. The chain has TRBV5-1 and TRBJ2-1, with a weak D call TRBD2 (6 bases). The CDR3 has 15 amino acids. The germline V and J ends were trimmed by 4 bases and 6 bases, with 17 bases remaining between them. The germline gives CDR1 SGHRS, CDR2 YFSETQ. The CDR3 nucleotides are TGCGCCAGCAGCCCCCCATCCGGGAGCCCCAATGAGCAGTTCTTC. It yields the protein CASSPPSGSPNEQFF.

This clonotype was counted many times. The rearrangement joins TRBV10-3 to TRBJ2-1; possibly TRBD2 for D (7 bases). V lost 1 base and J 3 bases, leaving 13 bases between the germline ends. The germline gives CDR1 ENHRY, CDR2 SYGVKD. The CDR3 has 16 amino acids. CDR3: CAISEYGQRGYNEQFF. CDR3 in DNA: TGTGCCATCAGTGAGTATGGACAGCGGGGCTACAATGAGCAGTTCTTC.

This clonotype showed up just a few times. The chain has TRBV19 and TRBJ2-5; 9 bases fit TRBD1. V trimming: 3 bases; J trimming: 3 bases; junction bases outside the gene matches: 5. The CDR3 has 15 residues. In germline, CDR1 is LNHDA, CDR2 SQIVND (reference sequence). In DNA, the CDR3 is TGTGCCAGTAGTATCCGGGGACAGGGAGAAGAGACCCAGTACTTC. Translated: CASSIRGQGEETQYF.

This chain links TRBV29-1 with TRBJ2-3; either TRBD1 or TRBD2 may supply D (6 bases each). Per the germline V gene, CDR1 is SQVTM and CDR2 is ANQGSEA. Trimming stripped 2 bases from V and 11 bases from J, with 11 bases between. This CDR3 comprises 11 residues. The CDR3 loop reads CSVERGGGQYF. The CDR3, as DNA: TGCAGCGTTGAAAGAGGAGGGGGGCAGTATTTT.

This chain uses TRBV5-1 with TRBJ2-1; D is unclear. The V and J ends lost 0 bases and 0 bases respectively, with 13 bases between them. Germline V gene lookup returns CDR1 SGHRS and CDR2 YFSETQ. The CDR3 has 17 amino acids. This CDR3 is CASSLVTESFSYNEQFF. The DNA of the CDR3 is TGCGCCAGCAGCTTGGTTACGGAATCCTTCTCCTACAATGAGCAGTTCTTC. Together with reference TRBV5-1 and TRBJ2-1, the CDR3 gives the full variable domain: KAGVTQTPRYLIKTRGQQVTLSCSPISGHRSVSWYQQTPGQGLQFLFEYFSETQRNKGNFPGRFSGRQFSNSRSEMNVSTLELGDSALYLCASSLVTESFSYNEQFFGPGTRLTVL.

This clonotype appeared a few times. The genes are TRBV12-3 or TRBV12-4 and TRBJ2-5, with TRBD1 matching over 7 bases. Trimming cost V 6 bases and J 5 bases; bases outside gene matches: 12. The CDR3 is 15 amino acids. The CDR3 nucleotides read TGTGCCAGCAGGGACCGACAGGGAATAACGGAGACCCAGTACTTC. It is translated as CASRDRQGITETQYF.

In its sample, this clonotype was seen a few times. The chain carries TRBV7-2 and TRBJ1-4, with D hard to call. The CDR3 runs 15 residues. Germline CDR1 SGHTA, CDR2 FQGNSA. Trimming cost V 5 bases and J 4 bases, with 14 bases left between them. The CDR3 spells CASSARRAGNEKLFF. The CDR3 DNA reads TGTGCCAGCAGCGCCCGACGGGCTGGTAATGAAAAACTGTTTTTT.

The rearrangement joins TRBV2 to TRBJ1-5, with D tentatively TRBD1 (5 bases). There are 18 residues in the CDR3. The ends were cut back, 8 bases at V and 0 bases at J, with 23 bases in the middle. Germline V gene sequence: CDR1 SNHLY, CDR2 FYNNEI. CDR3 sequence reads: CASGNSLTAIYSNQPQHF. The CDR3 DNA reads as TGTGCCAGCGGGAACTCACTGACAGCCATTTATAGCAATCAGCCCCAGCATTTT.

The chain carries TRBV6-1 and TRBJ1-5; D gene unclear. Germline V gene lookup returns CDR1 MNHNS and CDR2 SASEGT. The CDR3 sequence is 15 residues long. V was cut by 6 bases and J by 1 base, with 13 bases left in between. The CDR3 DNA follows: TGTGCCAGCAGCAACGACTACGGGAGCAATCAGCCCCAGCATTTT. Amino acid sequence: CASSNDYGSNQPQHF.

There are a few counts of this clonotype. The chain combines TRBV27 with TRBJ2-1; weak D call: TRBD2 (6 bases). Germline V lookup: CDR1 MNHEY, CDR2 SMNVEV (reference sequence). This CDR3 is 16 amino acids long. Trimming shortened V by 4 bases and J by 6 bases, and 19 bases separated the two germline ends. DNA for the CDR3: TGTGCCAGCAGTTCGGAGGGGACGACGAGGGGCAATGAGCAGTTCTTC. Amino acids: CASSSEGTTRGNEQFF.

The sample holds many counts of this clonotype. This chain connects TRBV29-1 to TRBJ2-3; 7 bases map to TRBD1. The CDR3 extends over 17 amino acids. Germline loops: CDR1 SQVTM, CDR2 ANQGSEA. J lost 1 base, V lost 7 bases, and 17 bases had no gene match. DNA for the CDR3: TGCAGCGCCCAGGGGGAAGTTGGCAGGGGAGGCACAGATACGCAGTATTTT. Encoded protein: CSAQGEVGRGGTDTQYF.

The sample holds a few counts of this clonotype. The gene calls are TRBV9 and TRBJ2-3, with D possibly being TRBD1 (5 bases). The CDR3 loop spans 15 amino acids. Trimming pared 3 bases from V and 2 bases from J, leaving 13 bases between. The germline CDR1 and CDR2 sequences are SGDLS and YYNGEE. CDR3 residues: CASSEGKINTDTQYF. CDR3 nucleotides: TGTGCCAGCAGCGAGGGGAAGATTAACACAGATACGCAGTATTTT.